What follows are 29 T cell receptor beta chains derived from one specimen sequenced in a study of T cells in localized non-small cell lung cancer. The table came from immunoSEQ multiplex PCR; TCRdb's copy has only in-frame clones and leaves some out. The data show 15,000 to 20,000 clones, about 83% seen once. The specimen comprised peripheral blood, sampled before any cancer treatment. The receptor source for this set is a male donor at least 60 years old with stage III lung adenocarcinoma.

V is TRBV19 and J is TRBJ1-1; TRBD1 matches 7 bases. The J segment lost 6 bases and the V segment lost 7 bases, leaving 11 bases of the junction unmatched. CDR1 and CDR2 (germline): LNHDA, SQIVND (reference sequence). The CDR3 is 14 residues long. The CDR3 DNA is TGTGCCAGTACCCCAACCCCAGGGGGGTCTGAAGCTTTCTTT. Translation gives CASTPTPGGSEAFF.

This clone was recorded only once. This chain uses TRBV2 with TRBJ1-2, with no clear D. This CDR3 has 14 residues. V lost 2 bases and J lost 1, with 8 bases in between. Per the germline V gene, CDR1 is SNHLY and CDR2 is FYNNEI. This CDR3 is CASSENSVNYGYTF. The CDR3 nucleotides read TGTGCCAGCAGTGAAAACTCGGTTAACTATGGCTACACCTTC.

The chain links TRBV5-1 to TRBJ2-7; D unclear. Germline V gene data show CDR1 as SGHRS and CDR2 as YFSETQ. This CDR3 has 13 amino acids. Deletions cut 0 bases from V and 3 bases from J, with 7 bases between. DNA for the CDR3: TGCGCCAGCAGCTTGGGGTCAGTCTACGAGCAGTACTTC. Protein product: CASSLGSVYEQYF.

The chain carries TRBV19 and TRBJ2-3; 8 bases align to TRBD1. V trimming: 7 bases; J trimming: 1 base; junction bases outside the gene matches: 1. Germline V gene sequence: CDR1 LNHDA, CDR2 SQIVND (reference sequence). CDR3 length: 13 amino acids. This CDR3 is CASKGQGTDTQYF. CDR3 coding DNA: TGTGCCAGTAAGGGACAGGGCACAGATACGCAGTATTTT.

The CDR3, as DNA: TGTGCCAGCAGCGTAGTGGACACTAGCACAGATACGCAGTATTTT. It specifies CASSVVDTSTDTQYF. The chain has TRBV9 and TRBJ2-3, with D perhaps matching TRBD1 (5 bases). The germline CDR1 and CDR2 sequences are SGDLS and YYNGEE. V lost 0 bases and J 0 bases, leaving 8 bases between the germline ends. The CDR3 sequence is 15 residues long.

The count of this clone is one. V is TRBV29-1 and J is TRBJ1-1; 8 bases align to TRBD1. Germline V gene data show CDR1 as SQVTM and CDR2 as ANQGSEA. The junction had 5 bases not matched to a gene; V was cut back by 3 bases and J by 2 bases. The CDR3 is 14 residues long. The CDR3 sequence is CSVDPTGDNTEAFF. The CDR3 DNA reads as TGCAGCGTTGACCCGACAGGGGATAACACTGAAGCTTTCTTT.

The chain couples TRBV5-1 to TRBJ2-7; 7 bases map to TRBD1. Germline V gene lookup returns CDR1 SGHRS and CDR2 YFSETQ. Trimming removed 2 bases from V and 1 base from J; junction bases left unmatched: 3. The CDR3 contains 14 residues. CDR3 DNA: TGCGCCAGCAGCTTCCAGGGGGTGTCCTACGAGCAGTACTTC. Translation: CASSFQGVSYEQYF.

The rearrangement links TRBV13 to TRBJ1-1; D is unresolved. Trimming removed 0 bases at V and 1 base at J, with 9 bases between. The CDR3 runs to 15 residues. Germline CDR1 is PRHDT and CDR2 is FYEKMQ (reference sequence). The CDR3 protein is CASSLGDNKNTEAFF. The CDR3 bases are TGTGCCAGCAGCTTAGGAGATAACAAGAACACTGAAGCTTTCTTT. The whole variable domain, filled in from reference TRBV13 and TRBJ1-1, reads AAGVIQSPRHLIKEKRETATLKCYPIPRHDTVYWYQQGPGQDPQFLISFYEKMQSDKGSIPDRFSAQQFSDYHSELNMSSLELGDSALYFCASSLGDNKNTEAFFGQGTRLTVV.

The gene calls are TRBV6-5 and TRBJ2-1; no reliable D call. V was trimmed by 5 bases and J by 7 bases, leaving 6 bases between them. Germline V gene data show CDR1 as MNHEY and CDR2 as SVGAGI. This CDR3 is 11 amino acids long. The chain's CDR3 is CASSKSNEQFF. CDR3 bases: TGTGCCAGCAGTAAGAGTAATGAGCAGTTCTTC.

V gene TRBV30 combines with J gene TRBJ1-1, with D maybe TRBD1 (5 bases). Per the germline V gene, CDR1 is GTSNPN and CDR2 is SVGIG (reference sequence). The CDR3 consists of 13 residues. With 2 bases removed from V and 2 bases from J, the gap between germline ends came to 9 bases. The CDR3 DNA reads TGTGCCTGGAGTCGGCAGGGTAACACTGAAGCTTTCTTT. Translating it yields CAWSRQGNTEAFF. Using reference TRBV30 and TRBJ1-1 for the parts outside the CDR3, the full variable domain is SQTIHQWPATLVQPVGSPLSLECTVEGTSNPNLYWYRQAAGRGLQLLFYSVGIGQISSEVPQNLSASRPQDRQFILSSKKLLLSDSGFYLCAWSRQGNTEAFFGQGTRLTVV.

This clone was detected only once. The rearrangement links TRBV6-6 to TRBJ2-5, with 9 bases lining up with TRBD2. Germline V lookup: CDR1 MNHNY, CDR2 SVGAGI (reference sequence). The CDR3 covers 14 residues. The V gene end was trimmed by 8 bases and the J gene end by 5 bases; junction bases not matched to a gene: 9. The CDR3: CASSGGGAGETQYF. The CDR3 DNA sequence: TGTGCCAGCTCTGGCGGGGGGGCCGGGGAGACCCAGTACTTC.

The genes are TRBV7-2 and TRBJ1-2; TRBD1 is a possible D gene (6 bases). The germline gives CDR1 SGHTA, CDR2 FQGNSA. Trimming took 2 bases from V and 8 from J, leaving 21 bases between them. The CDR3 has 16 amino acids. CDR3 protein: CASSLTGFVRMWGYTF. The CDR3 DNA follows: TGTGCCAGCAGCTTAACAGGGTTCGTTCGTATGTGGGGCTACACCTTC.

V gene TRBV9 combines with J gene TRBJ2-1; perhaps TRBD1 as D (5 bases). Germline V gives CDR1 SGDLS, CDR2 YYNGEE. Trimming took 0 bases from V and 4 from J, leaving 14 bases between them. The CDR3 loop spans 16 amino acids. This CDR3 is CASSVGRGPRYNEQFF. As DNA, the CDR3 is TGTGCCAGCAGCGTAGGAAGGGGTCCCCGTTACAATGAGCAGTTCTTC.

This sequence joins TRBV19 and TRBJ2-2; TRBD1 agrees at 8 bases. The CDR3 consists of 14 residues. Germline V lookup: CDR1 LNHDA, CDR2 SQIVND (reference sequence). Trimming at V came to 7 bases and at J to 0 bases, leaving 1 base not matched to a gene. The CDR3 reads CASKGQANTGELFF. The CDR3 nucleotides read TGTGCCAGTAAGGGACAGGCGAACACCGGGGAGCTGTTTTTT.

The rearrangement links TRBV25-1 to TRBJ2-3; tentatively, D is TRBD1 or TRBD2 (5 bases each). The germline V gene encodes CDR1 MGHDK and CDR2 SYGVNS. Trimming cost V 2 bases and J 4 bases, with 16 bases left between them. This CDR3 has 16 residues. The CDR3 bases are TGTGCCAGCAGTGAAGTGTGGGGCCGAGGGCCAGATACGCAGTATTTT. It encodes CASSEVWGRGPDTQYF. The complete variable domain, with remaining parts taken from reference TRBV25-1 and TRBJ2-3, reads EADIYQTPRYLVIGTGKKITLECSQTMGHDKMYWYQQDPGMELHLIHYSYGVNSTEKGDLSSESTVSRIRTEHFPLTLESARPSHTSQYLCASSEVWGRGPDTQYFGPGTRLTVL.

CDR3 amino acids: CASSPGHTLWANSPLHF. CDR3 nucleotide sequence: TGTGCCAGCAGCCCAGGGCACACACTTTGGGCCAATTCACCCCTCCACTTT. The chain joins TRBV2 to TRBJ1-6, with a possible D match to TRBD1 (5 bases). Looked up from germline, CDR1 is SNHLY and CDR2 is FYNNEI. Trimming shortened V by 6 bases and J by 7 bases, and 22 bases separated the two germline ends. The CDR3 totals 17 residues.

J is TRBJ2-3 and V is TRBV5-1, with D possibly TRBD1 on 5 matching bases. The CDR3 length is 14 residues. The germline V gene has CDR1 SGHRS and CDR2 YFSETQ. V lost 5 bases to trimming and J lost 0 bases, with 10 bases between them. CDR3 in amino acids: CASRSQVSTDTQYF. Here the CDR3 DNA reads TGCGCCAGCAGGTCACAGGTTAGCACAGATACGCAGTATTTT.

The chain recombines TRBV10-2 with TRBJ2-2; the D is unclear. The V gene's germline CDR1 is WSHSY and CDR2 SAAADI. V lost 1 base, J lost 1 base, and 7 bases lay in between. The CDR3 has 15 amino acids. The DNA for the CDR3 is TGCGCCAGCAGTGAGTTGGCAGGGAACACCGGGGAGCTGTTTTTT. It translates to CASSELAGNTGELFF.

V gene TRBV9 combines with J gene TRBJ1-5; D uncertain. With 0 bases removed from V and 5 bases from J, the gap between germline ends came to 12 bases. The CDR3 consists of 15 residues. The V gene's germline CDR1 is SGDLS and CDR2 YYNGEE. Here the CDR3 DNA reads TGTGCCAGCAGCGTAGGGGGTGTGATCGATCAGCCCCAGCATTTT. Protein: CASSVGGVIDQPQHF.

The V call is TRBV2, the J call TRBJ1-4, with D perhaps TRBD1 (6 bases). CDR3 length: 13 amino acids. CDR1 and CDR2 from the germline V gene are SNHLY and FYNNEI. Trimming removed 5 bases from V and 9 bases from J, with 13 bases in between. The CDR3 DNA reads TGTGCCAGCAGTTTGTCAGGGGACAAAAAACTGTTTTTT. It translates to CASSLSGDKKLFF.

This clone was detected once. The gene calls are TRBV2 and TRBJ2-2, with D unresolved. CDR1 is SNHLY and CDR2 is FYNNEI in the germline V gene. V lost 4 bases, J lost 0 bases, and 9 bases lay in between. This CDR3 has 15 amino acids. CDR3 nucleotide sequence: TGTGCCAGCAGTGTTGAGGATCCGAACACCGGGGAGCTGTTTTTT. This codes for CASSVEDPNTGELFF. The variable domain in full, with the rest retrieved from reference TRBV2 and TRBJ2-2, is EPEVTQTPSHQVTQMGQEVILRCVPISNHLYFYWYRQILGQKVEFLVSFYNNEISEKSEIFDDQFSVERPDGSNFTLKIRSTKLEDSAMYFCASSVEDPNTGELFFGEGSRLTVL.

The chain joins TRBV12-5 to TRBJ2-2; D is unresolved. The CDR3 consists of 18 residues. Germline CDR1 is LGHNT and CDR2 is FRNRAP. Trimming shortened V by 0 bases and J by 0 bases, and 14 bases separated the two germline ends. In nucleotides, the CDR3 is TGTGCTAGTGGTTTGGTAGGATGGCGGTACGCGAACACCGGGGAGCTGTTTTTT. This sequence encodes CASGLVGWRYANTGELFF.

The rearrangement links TRBV19 to TRBJ1-2, with 9 bases matching TRBD1. The CDR3 totals 13 residues. Germline values: CDR1 LNHDA, CDR2 SQIVND (reference sequence). Trimming removed 5 bases from V and 6 bases from J; junction bases left unmatched: 4. In DNA form, the CDR3 reads TGTGCCAGTAGTCCCCGGGACAGGGATGGCTACACCTTC. It translates to CASSPRDRDGYTF. Looking up the rest from reference TRBV19 and TRBJ1-2 gives the full variable domain: DGGITQSPKYLFRKEGQNVTLSCEQNLNHDAMYWYRQDPGQGLRLIYYSQIVNDFQKGDIAEGYSVSREKKESFPLTVTSAQKNPTAFYLCASSPRDRDGYTFGSGTRLTVV.

The chain carries TRBV19 and TRBJ2-1, with a possible D match to TRBD2 (7 bases). CDR1 LNHDA and CDR2 SQIVND come from the germline V gene (reference sequence). The length of the CDR3 is 15 residues. Trimming took off 5 bases at V and 4 bases at J, with 15 bases between the two ends. The CDR3 DNA reads TGTGCCAGTAGTTTAGGCGGGGGCGGATACAATGAGCAGTTCTTC. It specifies CASSLGGGGYNEQFF.

The rearrangement links TRBV2 to TRBJ1-1; D gene uncertain. The CDR3 is made up of 13 amino acids. CDR1 SNHLY and CDR2 FYNNEI come from the germline V gene. V was trimmed by 5 bases and J by 1 base, leaving 8 bases between them. As DNA, the CDR3 is TGTGCCAGCAGTTTCGACAAGAACACTGAAGCTTTCTTT. Protein: CASSFDKNTEAFF.

V is TRBV29-1 and J is TRBJ1-2, with a tentative D call TRBD1 (6 bases). The CDR3 has 14 amino acids. Deletions cut 3 bases from V and 3 bases from J, with 14 bases between. CDR1 SQVTM and CDR2 ANQGSEA come from the germline V gene. The CDR3 nucleotides read TGCAGCGTTGACCCCTCAGGGGACCACTATGGCTACACCTTC. Protein: CSVDPSGDHYGYTF.

This chain uses TRBV4-1 with TRBJ2-7; 10 nucleotides align to TRBD2. V trimming: 0 bases; J trimming: 2 bases; junction bases outside the gene matches: 10. CDR1 MGHRA and CDR2 YSYEKL come from the germline V gene. The length of the CDR3 is 18 residues. The CDR3 spells CASSQDRFGLAATYEQYF. The CDR3 nucleotides are TGCGCCAGCAGCCAAGATCGATTCGGACTAGCGGCCACCTACGAGCAGTACTTC.

The V and J genes are TRBV2 and TRBJ2-5; D may be TRBD1 or TRBD2 (5 bases each). V lost 6 bases and J 5 bases, leaving 22 bases between the germline ends. Per germline, CDR1 SNHLY and CDR2 FYNNEI. This CDR3 spans 16 amino acids. This CDR3 is CASSPTGQPGRETQYF. CDR3 sequence (DNA): TGTGCCAGCAGCCCTACAGGACAACCGGGGCGGGAGACCCAGTACTTC.

On this clone: Germline is not matched at one junction end, which may reflect a read error. This sequence joins TRBV30 and TRBJ1-2, with 7 bases lining up with TRBD1. Germline loops: CDR1 GTSNPN, CDR2 SVGIG (reference sequence). The CDR3 covers 14 residues. This CDR3 reads CAWRETGTVYVYTF. CDR3 sequence (DNA): TGTGCCTGGAGAGAGACGGGGACAGTTTATGTCTACACCTTC.